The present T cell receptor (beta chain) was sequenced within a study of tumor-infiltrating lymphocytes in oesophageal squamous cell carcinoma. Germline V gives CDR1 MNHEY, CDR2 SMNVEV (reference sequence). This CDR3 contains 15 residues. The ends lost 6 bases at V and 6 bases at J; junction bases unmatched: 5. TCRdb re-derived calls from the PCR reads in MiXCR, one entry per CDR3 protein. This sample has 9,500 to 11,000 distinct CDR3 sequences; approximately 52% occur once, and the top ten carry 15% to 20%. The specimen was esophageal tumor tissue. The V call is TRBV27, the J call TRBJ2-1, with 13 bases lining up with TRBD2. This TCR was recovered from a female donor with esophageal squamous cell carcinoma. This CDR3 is CASRLAGGPGNEQFF. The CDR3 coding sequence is TGTGCCAGCAGACTAGCGGGAGGGCCGGGCAATGAGCAGTTCTTC.